This TCR beta chain originates from a study of blood T cell repertoires in COVID-19. Source study methods: Reference gene primer amplification gave estimated nucleated cell counts. Produced via immunoSEQ multiplex PCR; TCRdb's table is partial and in-frame only. V and J calls and clone size are copied from that table; D and trimming were computed from the DNA. The sample holds 90,000 to 120,000 clones; roughly 84% are singletons and the top ten take about 4.2%. This clonotype originated in a human donor in a cohort sampled during active COVID-19. The sequenced sample was peripheral blood.

Here the CDR3 DNA reads TGTGCCAGCTCACCACGTTACGGAGGCCAAGAGACCCAGTACTTC. Protein sequence: CASSPRYGGQETQYF. The chain uses TRBV18 and TRBJ2-5, with a weak D call TRBD2 (5 bases). The CDR3 totals 15 residues. In germline, CDR1 is KGHSH, CDR2 LQKENI. The V gene lost 1 base and the J gene lost 1 base, with 10 bases spanning the gap.